Each of the 28 T cell receptor beta chains below was sequenced from the same sample in a study of vaccination effects on CD4 cells after COVID-19. Antigens for these TCRs are unknown. Using viral peptide pools, the ViraFEST assay grew out antigen-specific CD4+ T cells prior to sequencing. The authors isolated CD4+ T cells after about eleven days of culture. Vaccination of participants consisted of two doses of either the BNT162b2 or mRNA-1273 vaccine. Assay used: immunoSEQ multiplex PCR; TCRdb lists only in-frame clones, some missing. The profile shows some 14,000 clones, around three quarters of them singletons. The specimen comprised CD4+ T cells from PBMCs cultured with SARS-CoV-2 spike peptides, sampled after COVID-19 vaccination. These receptors were obtained from a human donor who received a COVID-19 vaccine.

The CDR3 reads CASSPPLTSGANTDTQYF. Here the CDR3 DNA reads TGTGCCAGCAGCCCGCCACTCACTAGCGGAGCCAACACAGATACGCAGTATTTT. The rearrangement joins TRBV7-9 to TRBJ2-3; 8 bases are shared with TRBD2. The CDR3 runs 18 residues. CDR1 is SEHNR and CDR2 is FQNEAQ in the germline V gene (reference sequence). V dropped 5 bases and J dropped 2; count of bases not matched to a gene: 15.

V usage is TRBV27 and J usage is TRBJ1-4; unclear D gene. Trimming removed 5 bases from V and 0 bases from J, with 13 bases in between. Germline V gene data show CDR1 as MNHEY and CDR2 as SMNVEV (reference sequence). The CDR3 is 16 amino acids. The CDR3 region has the DNA TGTGCCAGCAGTACCCCGGGCAAATCAACTAATGAAAAACTGTTTTTT. Translated, it gives CASSTPGKSTNEKLFF.

The V gene is TRBV7-2, the J gene TRBJ1-2; the D gene is possibly TRBD1 (5 bases). V lost 5 bases to trimming and J lost 9 bases, with 28 bases between them. The germline CDR1 and CDR2 sequences are SGHTA and FQGNSA. The CDR3 totals 17 residues. CDR3 bases: TGTGCCAGCAGCACCACCCCCGGGGGACCCGGCCTCAAAAGCTACACCTTC. This codes for CASSTTPGGPGLKSYTF.

This clone showed up just once. The V gene is TRBV9, the J gene TRBJ2-3; D possibly corresponds to TRBD2 (6 bases). The CDR3 extends over 15 amino acids. V gave up 5 bases and J gave up 0 bases, with 13 bases separating them. Germline loops: CDR1 SGDLS, CDR2 YYNGEE. This CDR3 is CASSAGTVSTDTQYF. The CDR3 DNA follows: TGTGCCAGCAGTGCGGGGACTGTAAGCACAGATACGCAGTATTTT.

This chain links TRBV14 with TRBJ1-1; 7 bases align to TRBD1. Germline CDR1 SGHDN, CDR2 FVKESK. The J segment lost 8 bases and the V segment lost 4 bases, leaving 7 bases of the junction unmatched. The CDR3 covers 13 residues. CDR3 in DNA: TGTGCCAGCAGCCTGACAGGGACACTAGAAGCTTTCTTT. Amino acid sequence: CASSLTGTLEAFF.

The rearrangement links TRBV29-1 to TRBJ1-5; no reliable D call. The germline V gene has CDR1 SQVTM and CDR2 ANQGSEA. V lost 4 bases and J lost 4, with 8 bases in between. The CDR3 runs 12 residues. DNA for the CDR3: TGCAGCGTTGGGAGGGTAAATCAGCCCCAGCATTTT. It codes for CSVGRVNQPQHF. The full variable domain, in which reference TRBV29-1 and TRBJ1-5 provide the parts outside the CDR3, is SAVISQKPSRDICQRGTSLTIQCQVDSQVTMMFWYRQQPGQSLTLIATANQGSEATYESGFVIDKFPISRPNLTFSTLTVSNMSPEDSSIYLCSVGRVNQPQHFGDGTRLSIL.

For this clone: The junction departs from the called germline gene at one end, perhaps through a read error. The chain recombines TRBV7-7 with TRBJ2-5, with D uncertain. Per germline, CDR1 SSHAT and CDR2 FNYEAQ (reference sequence). There are 14 residues in the CDR3. The CDR3 here is CASSLGAAVETQYF. Here the CDR3 DNA reads TGTGCTAGCAGCTTAGGTGCCGCTGTGGAGACCCAGTACTTC. Full variable domain (rest looked up from reference TRBV7-7 and TRBJ2-5): GAGVSQSPRYKVTKRGQDVTLRCDPISSHATLYWYQQALGQGPEFLTYFNYEAQPDKSGLPSDRFSAERPEGSISTLTIQRTEQRDSAMYRCASSLGAAVETQYFGPGTRLLVL.

This chain connects TRBV2 to TRBJ2-2, with 9 bases that match TRBD2. V was pared by 0 bases and J by 10 bases, with 6 bases of the junction left unmatched. The CDR3 consists of 15 residues. The germline gives CDR1 SNHLY, CDR2 FYNNEI. CDR3 nucleotide sequence: TGTGCCAGCAGTGAAGCGTCTAGCGGGATTGAGGAGCTGTTTTTT. This codes for CASSEASSGIEELFF.

There are a few counts of this clone. The CDR3 bases are TGTGCCAGCGGCGCAGGGGAGAGGATGGGGGCTTTCTTT. This codes for CASGAGERMGAFF. This rearrangement joins TRBV6-5 to TRBJ1-1, with D possibly being TRBD1 (6 bases). Deletions cut 8 bases from V and 11 bases from J, with 21 bases between. Germline loops: CDR1 MNHEY, CDR2 SVGAGI. This CDR3 has 13 residues.

This chain links TRBV7-8 with TRBJ2-3, with 7 nucleotides matching TRBD1. The V and J ends lost 5 bases and 0 bases, in that order; junction bases with no gene match: 11. Germline V gene lookup returns CDR1 SGHVS and CDR2 FQNEAQ. The CDR3 contains 17 residues. CDR3 DNA sequence: TGTGCCAGCAGCCTCCGGACGGGACAGCTCAGCACAGATACGCAGTATTTT. Its translation is CASSLRTGQLSTDTQYF.

This clone was picked up a small number of times. The CDR3 sequence: CASSLRLDSKGNEQFF. Here the CDR3 DNA reads TGTGCCAGCAGCTTAAGATTGGACAGTAAGGGCAATGAGCAGTTCTTC. The chain has TRBV11-2 and TRBJ2-1; possibly TRBD1 for D (6 bases). Deletions cut 2 bases from V and 6 bases from J, with 17 bases between. CDR3 size: 16 residues. CDR1 is SGHAT, CDR2 FQNNGV, per germline. The full variable domain, rest sourced from reference TRBV11-2 and TRBJ2-1, is EAGVAQSPRYKIIEKRQSVAFWCNPISGHATLYWYQQILGQGPKLLIQFQNNGVVDDSQLPKDRFSAERLKGVDSTLKIQPAKLEDSAVYLCASSLRLDSKGNEQFFGPGTRLTVL.

The chain couples TRBV7-2 to TRBJ2-7, with D unclear. Germline values: CDR1 SGHTA, CDR2 FQGNSA. The CDR3 totals 15 residues. Trimming removed 1 base from V and 3 bases from J, with 13 bases in between. CDR3 region: CASSLGAGRNYEQYF. Written as DNA, the CDR3 is TGTGCCAGCAGCTTAGGAGCAGGTCGAAACTACGAGCAGTACTTC. Filled out from reference TRBV7-2 and TRBJ2-7, the complete variable domain reads GAGVSQSPSNKVTEKGKDVELRCDPISGHTALYWYRQSLGQGLEFLIYFQGNSAPDKSGLPSDRFSAERTGGSVSTLTIQRTQQEDSAVYLCASSLGAGRNYEQYFGPGTRLTVT.

The gene calls are TRBV14 and TRBJ2-3; 9 nucleotides match TRBD1. The CDR3 consists of 16 residues. The J segment lost 5 bases and the V segment lost 0 bases, leaving 6 bases of the junction unmatched. CDR1 SGHDN and CDR2 FVKESK come from the germline V gene. The CDR3 is CASSQDRYRGQDTQYF. The CDR3 bases are TGTGCCAGCAGCCAAGATCGCTACAGGGGGCAAGATACGCAGTATTTT.

This chain links TRBV5-1 with TRBJ2-2; D is unclear. Germline-derived CDR1 and CDR2 are SGHRS and YFSETQ. CDR3 size: 15 residues. The V end was cut by 0 bases, the J end by 6 bases, with 12 bases between. CDR3 sequence (DNA): TGCGCCAGCAGCTTGGGGCAGAGGTCGGCCGGGGAGCTGTTTTTT. This encodes CASSLGQRSAGELFF.

This chain links TRBV2 with TRBJ1-2; 10 nucleotides match TRBD1. From germline, CDR1 is SNHLY and CDR2 FYNNEI. The V segment lost 2 bases and the J segment 8 bases; nucleotides outside the gene matches: 5. The CDR3 length is 14 residues. CDR3 DNA sequence: TGTGCCAGCAGTGAACAAGGGACAGGGGCAGGCTACACCTTC. It yields the protein CASSEQGTGAGYTF.

This chain joins TRBV2 and TRBJ1-6; a possible D gene is TRBD1 (6 bases). Germline V lookup: CDR1 SNHLY, CDR2 FYNNEI. Trimming took off 4 bases at V and 0 bases at J, with 10 bases between the two ends. The CDR3 length is 16 residues. The CDR3 loop reads CASSVDRTSYNSPLHF. The CDR3, as DNA: TGTGCCAGCAGTGTTGACAGGACCTCCTATAATTCACCCCTCCACTTT.

The gene calls are TRBV18 and TRBJ1-5, with D tentatively TRBD1 (5 bases). The germline V and J ends were trimmed by 3 bases and 1 base, with 7 bases remaining between them. CDR1 is KGHSH and CDR2 is LQKENI in the germline V gene. The length of the CDR3 is 14 residues. CDR3 sequence: CASSPQGSNQPQHF. The CDR3 DNA reads as TGTGCCAGCTCACCGCAGGGAAGCAATCAGCCCCAGCATTTT.

V and J are TRBV2 and TRBJ1-5; D might be TRBD1 (5 bases). V shed 4 bases and J shed 6 bases, with 16 bases lying between them. This CDR3 is built from 15 residues. Germline V CDR1 and CDR2: SNHLY, FYNNEI. DNA of the CDR3: TGTGCCAGCAGTGGAGGGGCGGCGGGGGGTCAGCCCCAGCATTTT. Its protein is CASSGGAAGGQPQHF.

This chain connects TRBV2 to TRBJ1-2; maybe TRBD1 (6 bases). This CDR3 spans 15 amino acids. Germline loops: CDR1 SNHLY, CDR2 FYNNEI. Trimming shortened V by 6 bases and J by 7 bases, and 21 bases separated the two germline ends. CDR3 sequence (DNA): TGTGCCAGCAGCCTAAACCGGGGGGCTTATGGTGGCTACACCTTC. Translated, it gives CASSLNRGAYGGYTF.

The CDR3 bases are TGCGCCAGCAGCCAAGAGGGCGGTGCGTCGAGCACAGATACGCAGTATTTT. It codes for CASSQEGGASSTDTQYF. The gene calls are TRBV4-3 and TRBJ2-3; no reliable D call. Trimming stripped 0 bases from V and 0 bases from J, with 13 bases between. The V gene's germline CDR1 is LGHNA and CDR2 YSLEER. CDR3 length: 17 residues.

The sample holds one count of this clone. V gene TRBV5-4 combines with J gene TRBJ1-2, with 8 bases identical to TRBD1. The CDR3 has 15 amino acids. Germline V gene sequence: CDR1 SGHNT, CDR2 YYREEE (reference sequence). Trimming removed 0 bases from V and 8 bases from J; junction bases left unmatched: 9. The CDR3: CASSLGGQGGYGYTF. CDR3 in DNA: TGTGCCAGCAGCTTGGGAGGACAGGGAGGTTACGGCTACACCTTC. The full variable domain, its missing parts supplied by reference TRBV5-4 and TRBJ1-2, is ETGVTQSPTHLIKTRGQQVTLRCSSQSGHNTVSWYQQALGQGPQFIFQYYREEENGRGNFPPRFSGLQFPNYSSELNVNALELDDSALYLCASSLGGQGGYGYTFGSGTRLTVV.

The V call is TRBV20-1, the J call TRBJ2-1; 7 bases agree with TRBD1. This CDR3 spans 11 amino acids. The germline V gene has CDR1 DFQATT and CDR2 SNEGSKA (reference sequence). CDR3 sequence (DNA): TGCAGCTCCGGGACAGTAGTTGAGCAGTTCTTC. This encodes CSSGTVVEQFF.

This chain links TRBV2 with TRBJ1-6; 7 nucleotides agree with TRBD1. The CDR3 spans 15 residues. V gave up 6 bases and J gave up 7 bases; unmatched junction bases: 9. CDR1 SNHLY and CDR2 FYNNEI come from the germline V gene. The CDR3 sequence: CASSTSTGNNSPLHF. CDR3 DNA: TGTGCCAGCAGCACTTCGACAGGGAACAATTCACCCCTCCACTTT.

The V and J genes are TRBV7-9 and TRBJ1-1; D might be TRBD1 (5 bases). The length of the CDR3 is 13 residues. V gave up 2 bases and J gave up 3 bases, with 7 bases separating them. Per germline, CDR1 SEHNR and CDR2 FQNEAQ (reference sequence). The CDR3 sequence is CASSLRGDTEAFF. CDR3 bases: TGTGCCAGCAGCTTAAGGGGAGACACTGAAGCTTTCTTT. The variable domain in full, completed from reference TRBV7-9 and TRBJ1-1, reads DTGVSQNPRHKITKRGQNVTFRCDPISEHNRLYWYRQTLGQGPEFLTYFQNEAQLEKSRLLSDRFSAERPKGSFSTLEIQRTEQGDSAMYLCASSLRGDTEAFFGQGTRLTVV.

V usage is TRBV3-1 (or the pseudogene TRBV3-2) and J usage is TRBJ2-1, with a weak D call TRBD2 (6 bases). CDR1 and CDR2 from the germline V gene are LGHDT and YNNKEL (reference sequence). Trimming pared 1 base from V and 6 bases from J, leaving 13 bases between. The CDR3 spans 15 residues. The CDR3 coding sequence is TGTGCCAGCAGCCAAGTAACTAGCACCCTCAATGAGCAGTTCTTC. Amino acids: CASSQVTSTLNEQFF.

The rearrangement joins TRBV4-2 to TRBJ1-4; 7 bases align to TRBD1. In germline, CDR1 is LGHNA, CDR2 YNFKEQ. CDR3 length: 15 amino acids. Unmatched junction bases numbered 7, after V lost 1 base and J lost 8 bases. The CDR3 region is CASSQGGRGGEKLFF. DNA for the CDR3: TGTGCCAGCAGCCAAGGTGGCAGGGGGGGCGAAAAACTGTTTTTT.

This chain uses TRBV10-3 with TRBJ2-7; D remains ambiguous. Trimming stripped 0 bases from V and 2 bases from J, with 5 bases between. CDR1 and CDR2 (germline): ENHRY, SYGVKD. The CDR3 sequence is 13 residues long. The CDR3 nucleotides read TGTGCCATCAGTGAGTCTAACGCCTACGAGCAGTACTTC. It yields the protein CAISESNAYEQYF.

This clone came up a few times. The V and J genes are TRBV14 and TRBJ2-5; TRBD1 matches at 8 bases. Trimming at V came to 2 bases and at J to 1 base, leaving 3 bases not matched to a gene. This CDR3 is 15 amino acids long. CDR1 is SGHDN and CDR2 is FVKESK in the germline V gene. CDR3 nucleotides: TGTGCCAGCAGCCAAATACAGGGGGTCCAAGAGACCCAGTACTTC. Protein product: CASSQIQGVQETQYF.